A selection of T cell receptor beta chains follows, all from one sample in a study of blood T cell repertoires in COVID-19. Assay used: immunoSEQ multiplex PCR; TCRdb lists only in-frame clones, some missing. There are more than 400,000 clones in the sample; roughly 91% occur only once, and under 0.7% lies in the top ten. The specimen sequenced was PBMCs or T cells enriched from blood (not recorded which). All receptors derive from a man aged 18 to 29 who had recovered from COVID-19. CDR3s include the opening cysteine and the closing phenylalanine or tryptophan. The D gene is left open where the match is weak.

- | 15 | TRBV9 | CASSASGNAGNTIYF
- | 15 | TRBV7-9 | CASSPHGGGASEQFF
- | 14 | TRBV3-1/TRBV3-2 | CASSQTRLADEQFF
- | 16 | TRBV18 | CASSPPASSVNYEQYF
TRBD1 | 15 | TRBV30 | CAWRRGQDLSPEQYF
- | 13 | TRBV3-1/TRBV3-2 | CASSQTPDYGYTF
TRBD1 | 15 | TRBV7-8 | CASSVRQGRDTEAFF
TRBD2 | 15 | TRBV6-4 | CASSERGGSYNEQFF
- | 15 | TRBV11-2 | CASSIRTMGNTEAFF
TRBD2 | 16 | TRBV15 | CATSRVALATTNEQFF
- | 12 | TRBV28 | CASSPTSQPQHF
TRBD2 | 17 | TRBV29-1 | CSATGTSGGGSYNEQFF
- | 15 | TRBV6-5 | CASSRRGLNPYEQYF
TRBD1 | 14 | TRBV9 | CASSRGQANQPQHF
TRBD2 | 14 | TRBV5-1 | CASRLAPNTGELFF
- | 15 | TRBV30 | CARDQGPHSGNTIYF
- | 13 | TRBV7-9 | CASSLGGQETQYF
TRBD2 | 15 | TRBV28 | CASPPSGFGTDTQYF
TRBD1 | 16 | TRBV13 | CASSLGTGGFTDTQYF
TRBD1 | 13 | TRBV19 | CASSQGAGEKLFF
- | 15 | TRBV2 | CATREVHPIDTEAFF
- | 16 | TRBV11-2 | CASSYRTGTIYNEQFF
- | 16 | TRBV7-3 | CASSLESRSRYNEQFF
- | 14 | TRBV7-8 | CASSPLTGIGGYTF
TRBD2 | 13 | TRBV13 | CASSLRAGEAQYF
- | 15 | TRBV5-1 | CASSPNGGFNYGYTF
- | 13 | TRBV10-3 | CAISPSTGPEAFF
- | 14 | TRBV18 | CASSPPIARTEAFF
TRBD2 | 14 | TRBV7-7 | CASSVGLAGAAMYF
- | 14 | TRBV7-6 | CASSFTARIGKLFF
TRBD2 | 17 | TRBV27 | CASSSPGLAGGGNEQFF
TRBD2 | 15 | TRBV2 | CASSRWTSGTYEQYF
TRBD1 | 15 | TRBV18 | CASSPRQGANYGYTF
- | 12 | TRBV12-3/TRBV12-4 | CASSPRLGEQYF
- | 11 | TRBV10-3 | CAITTGTGYTF
- | 14 | TRBV28 | CASSTTGSNYGYTF
TRBD1 | 14 | TRBV7-2 | CASSSGTGQETQYF
- | 16 | TRBV18 | CASSRTVTFGNQPQHF